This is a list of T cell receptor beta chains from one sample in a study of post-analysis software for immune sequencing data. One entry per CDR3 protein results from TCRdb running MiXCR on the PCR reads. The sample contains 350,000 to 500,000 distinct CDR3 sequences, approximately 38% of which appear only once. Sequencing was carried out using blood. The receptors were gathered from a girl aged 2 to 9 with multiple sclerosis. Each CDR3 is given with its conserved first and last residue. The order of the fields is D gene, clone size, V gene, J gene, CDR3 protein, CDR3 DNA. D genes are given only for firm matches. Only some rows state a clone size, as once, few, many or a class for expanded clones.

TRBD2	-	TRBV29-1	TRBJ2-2	CSARTSGSNGELFF	TGCAGCGCACGGACTAGCGGGAGTAACGGGGAGCTGTTTTTT
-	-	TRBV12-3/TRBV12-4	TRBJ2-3	CASSIQGADTQYF	TGTGCCAGCAGTATTCAGGGCGCAGATACGCAGTATTTT
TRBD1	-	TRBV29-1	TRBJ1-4	CSVEPRGQYEKLFF	TGCAGCGTTGAACCCAGGGGGCAATATGAAAAACTGTTTTTT
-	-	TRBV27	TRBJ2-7	CASSSSRTGLVIYEQYF	TGTGCCAGCAGTTCCTCCCGCACAGGGCTGGTAATCTACGAGCAGTACTTC
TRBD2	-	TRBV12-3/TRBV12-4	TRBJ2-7	CASSLGSGLAEPYEQYF	TGTGCCAGCAGTTTAGGGTCCGGCCTAGCGGAGCCCTACGAGCAGTACTTC
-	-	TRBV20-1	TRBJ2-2	CSARVGPSKGRINTGELFF	TGCAGTGCTAGGGTGGGGCCCTCGAAGGGGAGAATTAACACCGGGGAGCTGTTTTTT
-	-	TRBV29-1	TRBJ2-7	CSVAPAADEQYF	TGCAGCGTTGCCCCGGCAGCAGACGAGCAGTACTTC
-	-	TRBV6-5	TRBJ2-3	CASSLDTGDTQYF	TGTGCCAGCAGCTTAGACACGGGAGATACGCAGTATTTT
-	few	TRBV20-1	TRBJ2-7	CSARTAGNSYEQYF	TGCAGTGCTAGGACAGCGGGTAATTCCTACGAGCAGTACTTC
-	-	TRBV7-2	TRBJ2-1	CASHLSSYNEQFF	TGTGCCAGCCACCTAAGCTCCTACAATGAGCAGTTCTTC
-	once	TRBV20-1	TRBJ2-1	CSARDQSREQFF	TGCAGTGCTAGAGATCAGAGCCGAGAGCAGTTCTTC
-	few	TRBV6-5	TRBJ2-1	CASSYSRAKATNEQFF	TGTGCCAGCAGTTACTCGAGGGCAAAGGCTACGAATGAGCAGTTCTTC
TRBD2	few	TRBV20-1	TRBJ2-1	CSAKIRAHTSAVYEQFF	TGCAGTGCCAAGATCCGGGCCCACACTAGCGCCGTGTATGAGCAGTTCTTC
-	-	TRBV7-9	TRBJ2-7	CASSFSPPNYEQYF	TGTGCCAGCAGTTTCTCTCCCCCAAACTACGAGCAGTACTTC
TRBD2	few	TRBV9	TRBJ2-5	CASSVSSGKETQYF	TGTGCCAGCAGCGTTTCTAGCGGTAAAGAGACCCAGTACTTC
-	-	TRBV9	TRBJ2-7	CASSVAWGSSYEQYF	TGTGCCAGCAGCGTAGCATGGGGAAGTTCCTACGAGCAGTACTTC
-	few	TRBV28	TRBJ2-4	CASSPRRRLNIQYF	TGTGCCAGCAGTCCCCGACGGAGACTAAACATTCAGTACTTC
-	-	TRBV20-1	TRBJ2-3	CSAGPSTDTQYF	TGCAGTGCTGGCCCTAGCACAGATACGCAGTATTTT
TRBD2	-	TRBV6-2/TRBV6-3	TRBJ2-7	CANKVAGESYEQYF	TGTGCCAACAAAGTAGCGGGAGAATCCTACGAGCAGTACTTC
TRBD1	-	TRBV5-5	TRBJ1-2	CASSQPGQGPRGYTF	TGTGCCAGCAGCCAACCGGGACAGGGTCCTCGTGGCTACACCTTC
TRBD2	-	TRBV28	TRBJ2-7	CASSPLAASYEQYF	TGTGCCAGCAGTCCTCTAGCGGCCTCCTACGAGCAGTACTTC
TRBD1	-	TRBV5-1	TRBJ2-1	CASSLGEQGAFF	TGCGCCAGCAGCTTGGGCGAACAGGGGGCGTTCTTC
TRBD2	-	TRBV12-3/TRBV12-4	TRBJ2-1	CASRSGTSVYNEQFF	TGTGCCAGCAGATCCGGGACTAGCGTCTACAATGAGCAGTTCTTC
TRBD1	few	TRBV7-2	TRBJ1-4	CASRPNRGHEKLFF	TGTGCCAGCAGGCCTAACAGGGGGCATGAAAAACTGTTTTTT
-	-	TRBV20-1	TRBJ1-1	CSARGGYGTEAFF	TGCAGTGCTAGAGGGGGATACGGAACTGAAGCTTTCTTT
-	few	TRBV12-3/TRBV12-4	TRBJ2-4	CASSETGLIHIQYF	TGCGCCAGCAGTGAGACAGGCCTCATCCACATTCAGTACTTC
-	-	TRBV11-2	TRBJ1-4	CASSLTAWGEKRFF	TGTGCCAGCAGCTTGACAGCCTGGGGTGAAAAACGGTTTTTT
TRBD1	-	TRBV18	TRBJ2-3	CASSTNTRTGGDTQYF	TGTGCCAGCTCAACGAATACAAGAACAGGGGGAGATACGCAGTATTTT
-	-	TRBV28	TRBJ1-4	CASLASPDNEKLFF	TGTGCCAGCCTGGCATCGCCCGATAATGAAAAACTGTTTTTT
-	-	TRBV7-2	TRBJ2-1	CASSSEYRLSREQFF	TGTGCCAGCAGCTCAGAATACCGGCTGTCGCGAGAGCAGTTCTTC
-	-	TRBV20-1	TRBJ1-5	CSARDLGRYNQPQHF	TGCAGTGCTAGAGATCTCGGGCGGTACAATCAGCCCCAGCATTTT
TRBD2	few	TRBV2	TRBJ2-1	CASTERERPSSYNEQFF	TGTGCCAGCACTGAGCGGGAGCGCCCGAGTTCCTACAATGAGCAGTTCTTC
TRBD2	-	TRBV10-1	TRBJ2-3	CASSESGTSGSTDTQYF	TGCGCCAGCAGTGAGTCCGGGACTAGCGGAAGCACAGATACGCAGTATTTT
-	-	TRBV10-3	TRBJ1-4	CAIGYEGEKLFF	TGTGCCATCGGGTATGAAGGGGAAAAACTGTTTTTT
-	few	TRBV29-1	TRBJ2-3	CSVDRLLSVSTDTQYF	TGCAGCGTTGATCGGCTCCTGAGCGTTAGCACAGATACGCAGTATTTT
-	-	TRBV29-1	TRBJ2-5	CSASIRRGETQYF	TGCAGCGCTTCCATACGGCGGGGAGAGACCCAGTACTTC
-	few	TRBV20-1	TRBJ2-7	CSARNQNHAYEQYF	TGCAGTGCTAGAAACCAGAACCATGCCTACGAGCAGTACTTC
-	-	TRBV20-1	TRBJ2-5	CSVRRRGAHGETQYF	TGCAGTGTCAGAAGACGGGGGGCTCATGGAGAGACCCAGTACTTC
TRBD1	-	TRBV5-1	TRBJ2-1	CASSPIQGDNEQFF	TGCGCCAGCAGCCCAATCCAGGGGGACAATGAGCAGTTCTTC
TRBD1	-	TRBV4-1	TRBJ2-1	CASSQGQASYNEQFF	TGCGCCAGCAGCCAGGGACAGGCCTCCTACAATGAGCAGTTCTTC
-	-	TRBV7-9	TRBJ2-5	CASSLGTAETETQYF	TGTGCCAGCAGCCTAGGGACGGCGGAGACTGAGACCCAGTACTTC
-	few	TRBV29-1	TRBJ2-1	CSVEGGFSHNEQFF	TGCAGCGTTGAAGGGGGATTTTCTCACAATGAGCAGTTCTTC
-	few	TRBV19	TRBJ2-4	CASSIVGAGSPKNIQYF	TGTGCCAGTAGTATAGTCGGTGCAGGGTCCCCCAAAAACATTCAGTACTTC
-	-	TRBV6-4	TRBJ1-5	CASSDSGTEPGNQPQHF	TGTGCCAGCAGTGACTCGGGTACAGAGCCAGGGAATCAGCCCCAGCATTTT
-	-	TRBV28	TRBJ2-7	CASSAGWAYEQYF	TGTGCCAGCTCAGCGGGCTGGGCCTACGAGCAGTACTTC
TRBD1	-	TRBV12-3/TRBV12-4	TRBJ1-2	CASSRDRGQGYGYTF	TGTGCCAGCAGCCGCGACAGGGGACAGGGCTATGGCTACACCTTC